Shown below are 30 T cell receptor beta chains from a single sample sequenced in a study of pediatric ulcerative colitis. The rectum was sampled with one to two pinch biopsies at colonoscopy. Only in-frame clones appear in the TCRdb table, and some are missing; sequencing was by immunoSEQ multiplex PCR. Of 30,000 to 40,000 clones listed, about 81% are singletons. Sequenced input: gut tissue. The receptors stem from a boy aged 5-17 years with mild ulcerative colitis.

The chain employs TRBV14 and TRBJ2-5, with 13 nucleotides matching TRBD2. The CDR3 totals 18 residues. Germline values: CDR1 SGHDN, CDR2 FVKESK. V gave up 0 bases and J gave up 2 bases; unmatched junction bases: 6. Here the CDR3 reads CASSQELLAGGQQETQYF. In DNA form, the CDR3 reads TGTGCCAGCAGCCAAGAGCTACTAGCGGGGGGGCAACAAGAGACCCAGTACTTC.

The chain carries TRBV25-1 and TRBJ2-7; D tentatively fits TRBD1 or TRBD2 (5 bases each). V was shortened by 5 bases and J by 3 bases, with 14 bases between the two germline ends. This CDR3 is built from 14 residues. Germline CDR1 and CDR2: MGHDK and SYGVNS. CDR3 sequence (DNA): TGTGCCAGCAGTCTTTACGGGACCGACTACGAGCAGTACTTC. The encoded protein is CASSLYGTDYEQYF.

This clone was seen just once. The CDR3 DNA follows: TGTGCCAGCAGCCAAGTTATGCACACAGATACGCAGTATTTT. This gives the protein CASSQVMHTDTQYF. The gene calls are TRBV14 and TRBJ2-3, with no clear D. V lost 1 base, J lost 2 bases, and 7 bases lay in between. Germline V CDR1 and CDR2: SGHDN, FVKESK. The CDR3 is made up of 14 amino acids.

The chain has TRBV4-2 and TRBJ2-3; 7 bases line up with TRBD2. The CDR3 runs 15 residues. The junction had 4 bases not matched to a gene; V was cut back by 2 bases and J by 2 bases. The V gene's germline CDR1 is LGHNA and CDR2 YNFKEQ. CDR3 in amino acids: CASSQRTRVTDTQYF. In DNA form, the CDR3 reads TGTGCCAGCAGCCAACGGACTAGGGTCACAGATACGCAGTATTTT.

The V gene is TRBV7-9, the J gene TRBJ1-2, with 7 bases matching TRBD1. CDR1 and CDR2 (germline): SEHNR, FQNEAQ (reference sequence). Unmatched junction bases numbered 1, after V lost 1 base and J lost 8 bases. The CDR3 loop spans 12 amino acids. The CDR3 loop is CASSLGGGGYTF. The CDR3 bases are TGTGCCAGCAGCTTAGGAGGGGGCGGCTACACCTTC.

The chain employs TRBV30 and TRBJ1-1; a possible D gene is TRBD1 (6 bases). This CDR3 region has 10 residues. CDR1 and CDR2 (germline): GTSNPN, SVGIG (reference sequence). V lost 7 bases, J lost 11 bases, and 14 bases lay in between. Written as DNA, the CDR3 is TGTGCCTCGATACAGGGTGTGGCTTTCTTT. Amino acids: CASIQGVAFF.

There are a few counts of this clone. V usage is TRBV5-1 and J usage is TRBJ2-7; the D gene is possibly TRBD2 (6 bases). CDR1 and CDR2 from the germline V gene are SGHRS and YFSETQ. The V gene lost 7 bases and the J gene lost 1 base, with 12 bases spanning the gap. The CDR3 is 13 residues long. Written as DNA, the CDR3 is TGCGCCAGCCGCGGGAAACAGTCCTACGAGCAGTACTTC. It codes for CASRGKQSYEQYF.

This clone was counted a single time. The chain is built from TRBV6-1 and TRBJ1-1, with D hard to call. CDR1 is MNHNS, CDR2 SASEGT, per germline. The CDR3 has 14 residues. Trimming shortened V by 1 base and J by 4 bases, and 10 bases separated the two germline ends. The CDR3 spells CASSEVRWGTEAFF. The CDR3, as DNA: TGTGCCAGCAGTGAAGTGAGGTGGGGCACTGAAGCTTTCTTT.

The J gene is TRBJ2-6, the V gene TRBV4-2; perhaps TRBD1 as D (5 bases). The CDR3 has 16 amino acids. Trimming took off 0 bases at V and 2 bases at J, with 8 bases between the two ends. Germline V gene data show CDR1 as LGHNA and CDR2 as YNFKEQ. CDR3 nucleotide sequence: TGTGCCAGCAGCCAAGACCCAGGGACTGGGGCCAACGTCCTGACTTTC. Translated: CASSQDPGTGANVLTF.

This chain connects TRBV9 to TRBJ2-3, with 8 bases identical to TRBD2. Germline-derived CDR1 and CDR2 are SGDLS and YYNGEE. V lost 5 bases to trimming and J lost 4 bases; unmatched junction nucleotides: 12. The CDR3 has 16 amino acids. The CDR3 sequence is CASSSPPGGAPDTQYF. As DNA, the CDR3 is TGTGCCAGCAGTTCGCCCCCCGGGGGGGCCCCAGATACGCAGTATTTT.

This clone was counted a single time. This chain connects TRBV5-1 to TRBJ2-1, with 7 bases aligning to TRBD1. V lost 0 bases and J lost 0; bases outside the gene matches: 3. Germline loops: CDR1 SGHRS, CDR2 YFSETQ. CDR3 length: 16 amino acids. The CDR3 is CASSLAGGNSYNEQFF. The CDR3 nucleotides are TGCGCCAGCAGCTTGGCAGGGGGTAACTCCTACAATGAGCAGTTCTTC.

The chain combines TRBV2 with TRBJ1-1; no definite D call. The CDR3 contains 11 residues. Per the germline V gene, CDR1 is SNHLY and CDR2 is FYNNEI. V lost 1 base and J lost 9, with 6 bases in between. The DNA of the CDR3 is TGTGCCAGCAGTGAAGTAGCCCAAGCTTTCTTT. It specifies CASSEVAQAFF.

The rearrangement uses TRBV7-3 and TRBJ2-7; D is possibly TRBD1 or TRBD2 (6 bases each). CDR1 is SGHTA, CDR2 FQGTGA, per germline. The ends were cut back, 2 bases at V and 6 bases at J, with 11 bases in the middle. The CDR3 totals 13 residues. In DNA, the CDR3 is TGTGCCAGCAGCTTATTACGGGGGCTCGAGCAGTACTTC. Protein sequence: CASSLLRGLEQYF. Variable domain in full (rest from reference TRBV7-3 and TRBJ2-7): GAGVSQTPSNKVTEKGKYVELRCDPISGHTALYWYRQSLGQGPEFLIYFQGTGAADDSGLPNDRFFAVRPEGSVSTLKIQRTERGDSAVYLCASSLLRGLEQYFGPGTRLTVT.

The chain has TRBV5-4 and TRBJ1-2; D is perhaps TRBD1 (6 bases). Trimming removed 1 base from V and 3 bases from J, with 10 bases in between. The CDR3 is 14 residues long. Germline assignment: CDR1 SGHNT and CDR2 YYREEE (reference sequence). CDR3 sequence: CASSLRGEDYGYTF. Written as DNA, the CDR3 is TGTGCCAGCAGCTTGAGGGGGGAGGACTATGGCTACACCTTC.

By share of the sample, this clone is medium-sized. This chain joins TRBV6-5 and TRBJ1-1, with D tentatively TRBD1 (5 bases). Trimming pared 2 bases from V and 5 bases from J, leaving 9 bases between. Per the germline V gene, CDR1 is MNHEY and CDR2 is SVGAGI. CDR3 length: 13 residues. CDR3 in DNA: TGTGCCAGCAGTTACAACGAGGGGACTGAAGCTTTCTTT. It encodes CASSYNEGTEAFF.

The chain links TRBV6-1 to TRBJ2-6, with TRBD1 matching 12 bases. The V and J ends lost 3 bases and 1 base, in that order; junction bases with no gene match: 7. This CDR3 comprises 19 residues. The germline CDR1 and CDR2 sequences are MNHNS and SASEGT. As DNA, the CDR3 is TGTGCCAGCAGTGATCGAGGGACAGGGGGCTTTTCTGGGGCCAACGTCCTGACTTTC. This encodes CASSDRGTGGFSGANVLTF.

This clone has just a few counts. This chain links TRBV15 with TRBJ2-5, with 7 bases matching TRBD2. This CDR3 contains 15 residues. Trimming removed 5 bases from V and 1 base from J; junction bases left unmatched: 7. Germline CDR1 and CDR2: LNHNV and YYDKDF (reference sequence). The CDR3 sequence: CATSRATSAQETQYF. CDR3 coding DNA: TGTGCCACCAGCCGCGCTACTAGCGCCCAAGAGACCCAGTACTTC.

This sequence joins TRBV5-4 and TRBJ2-3; D gene uncertain. Germline values: CDR1 SGHNT, CDR2 YYREEE (reference sequence). V lost 2 bases to trimming and J lost 4 bases, with 5 bases between them. CDR3 size: 12 residues. CDR3 protein: CASSFQSDTQYF. CDR3 nucleotide sequence: TGTGCCAGCAGCTTCCAGTCAGATACGCAGTATTTT. Filled out from reference TRBV5-4 and TRBJ2-3, the complete variable domain reads ETGVTQSPTHLIKTRGQQVTLRCSSQSGHNTVSWYQQALGQGPQFIFQYYREEENGRGNFPPRFSGLQFPNYSSELNVNALELDDSALYLCASSFQSDTQYFGPGTRLTVL.

The V and J genes are TRBV5-6 and TRBJ2-1; 10 bases are a match to TRBD2. Unmatched junction bases numbered 4, after V lost 5 bases and J lost 2 bases. Germline assignment: CDR1 SGHDT and CDR2 YYEEEE. The CDR3 totals 15 residues. CDR3 coding DNA: TGTGCCAGCAGGAATCTAGCGGGGGCCTACAATGAGCAGTTCTTC. Protein: CASRNLAGAYNEQFF.

V is TRBV11-2 and J is TRBJ1-1, with 9 positions matching TRBD1. CDR1 and CDR2 from the germline V gene are SGHAT and FQNNGV. The length of the CDR3 is 15 residues. The trim removed 3 bases at V and 5 bases at J, leaving 7 bases unmatched. DNA of the CDR3: TGTGCCAGCAGCTTGACAGGGGGGGCTCGAACTGAAGCTTTCTTT. This codes for CASSLTGGARTEAFF.

The rearrangement links TRBV5-1 to TRBJ1-4; tentatively, D is TRBD1 (6 bases). The CDR3 is 15 residues long. The V end was cut by 4 bases, the J end by 0 bases, with 10 bases between. CDR1 and CDR2 (germline): SGHRS, YFSETQ. The CDR3 here is CASSPRTATNEKLFF. CDR3 nucleotides: TGCGCCAGCAGCCCTAGGACAGCAACTAATGAAAAACTGTTTTTT.

V gene TRBV4-2 combines with J gene TRBJ1-1; no firm D call. Trimming shortened V by 4 bases and J by 1 base, and 10 bases separated the two germline ends. The germline gives CDR1 LGHNA, CDR2 YNFKEQ. The CDR3 totals 14 residues. CDR3 residues: CASSPLPENTEAFF. CDR3 coding DNA: TGTGCCAGCAGCCCCCTGCCGGAGAACACTGAAGCTTTCTTT.

The rearrangement uses TRBV29-1 and TRBJ2-7; TRBD2 matches 11 bases. Per germline, CDR1 SQVTM and CDR2 ANQGSEA. V dropped 6 bases and J dropped 0; count of bases not matched to a gene: 4. The CDR3 totals 14 residues. CDR3 amino acids: CSVTSGKSSYEQYF. CDR3 DNA sequence: TGCAGCGTGACTAGCGGGAAGAGCTCCTACGAGCAGTACTTC.

This clone was observed once. The chain combines TRBV5-4 with TRBJ1-2, with 8 positions matching TRBD1. The trim removed 1 base at V and 8 bases at J, leaving 10 bases unmatched. This CDR3 is 15 amino acids long. The germline CDR1 and CDR2 sequences are SGHNT and YYREEE (reference sequence). The CDR3, as DNA: TGTGCCAGCAGCTTGACGGGACAGGAGCATCAGGGCTACACCTTC. Translated, it gives CASSLTGQEHQGYTF.

The genes are TRBV30 and TRBJ2-2; the D gene is possibly TRBD2 (5 bases). Trimming took off 2 bases at V and 4 bases at J, with 8 bases between the two ends. This CDR3 spans 13 amino acids. Germline-derived CDR1 and CDR2 are GTSNPN and SVGIG (reference sequence). CDR3 in amino acids: CAWSLAGTGELFF. DNA of the CDR3: TGTGCCTGGAGTCTAGCAGGCACCGGGGAGCTGTTTTTT.

The chain couples TRBV5-1 to TRBJ2-5, with 10 bases that match TRBD1. The germline gives CDR1 SGHRS, CDR2 YFSETQ. V gave up 2 bases and J gave up 2 bases; unmatched junction bases: 6. The CDR3 is 16 amino acids. CDR3 sequence reads: CASSLGTGEWQETQYF. CDR3 coding DNA: TGCGCCAGCAGCTTAGGGACAGGGGAATGGCAAGAGACCCAGTACTTC.

The table lists this clone with a few counts. The chain recombines TRBV5-1 with TRBJ1-1; D gene uncertain. Germline CDR1 SGHRS, CDR2 YFSETQ. The CDR3 extends over 15 amino acids. Trimming shortened V by 6 bases and J by 1 base, and 16 bases separated the two germline ends. In nucleotides, the CDR3 is TGCGCCAGCAAGGCGGGGTTCAAGCCGAACACTGAAGCTTTCTTT. This codes for CASKAGFKPNTEAFF.

This clone has just one count. The chain joins TRBV6-5 to TRBJ2-7; 7 positions match TRBD2. V lost 7 bases and J lost 3; bases outside the gene matches: 6. The CDR3 covers 13 residues. Germline loops: CDR1 MNHEY, CDR2 SVGAGI. This chain's CDR3 is CASTRRGIYEQYF. The CDR3 bases are TGTGCCAGCACTCGGCGGGGGATCTACGAGCAGTACTTC.

The V gene is TRBV19, the J gene TRBJ2-3; D is undetermined. Per the germline V gene, CDR1 is LNHDA and CDR2 is SQIVND (reference sequence). V was trimmed by 3 bases and J by 1 base, leaving 14 bases between them. This CDR3 is 16 amino acids long. Here the CDR3 reads CASSIGPVPRTDTQYF. The CDR3 coding sequence is TGTGCCAGTAGTATTGGTCCCGTCCCCCGCACAGATACGCAGTATTTT.

J is TRBJ2-5 and V is TRBV5-1; possibly TRBD1 or TRBD2 for D (6 bases each). Trimming removed 5 bases from V and 5 bases from J, with 19 bases in between. CDR1 is SGHRS and CDR2 is YFSETQ in the germline V gene. This CDR3 region has 15 residues. The CDR3, as DNA: TGCGCCAGCAGGTCCCTATCGGGGGCTCGTGAGACCCAGTACTTC. It translates to CASRSLSGARETQYF.